This TCR beta chain derives from a study of CD8+ T cells in alopecia areata. V shed 8 bases and J shed 3 bases, with 18 bases lying between them. The V gene's germline CDR1 is SGHAT and CDR2 FQNNGV. CDR3 length: 15 amino acids. The authors extracted RNA and reverse transcribed it into cDNA as the sequencing template. TCRdb keeps only in-frame clones here, not all; method: immunoSEQ multiplex PCR. In the table there are about 150,000 clones, about 87% of which are singletons. The V and J genes are TRBV11-2 and TRBJ2-3, with no clear D. The sequences come from CD8+ T cells sorted from blood, collected at week 0. The clonotype was recovered from a human donor with alopecia areata. The CDR3, as DNA: TGTGCCAGCTCACCCGTCGGGTATAGTACAGATACGCAGTATTTT. Encoded protein: CASSPVGYSTDTQYF.